This T cell receptor (beta chain) comes out of a study of shared T cell receptors in the human thymus. This clone was observed a handful of times. TCRdb keeps only in-frame clones here, not all; method: immunoSEQ multiplex PCR. The sample shows over 450,000 clones, 75% to 80% of them seen only once. The CDR3 contains 18 residues. Trimming at V came to 1 base and at J to 0 bases, leaving 10 bases not matched to a gene. Germline values: CDR1 SEHNR, CDR2 FQNEAQ (reference sequence). These records were also assigned to another study, of human thymus T cells. That work states: Healthy Finnish infants having corrective surgery for congenital heart defects served as donors. Thymic tissue was derived from resections collected during corrective heart surgery. Related research described strongly overlapping thymic repertoires in unrelated people.

This clonotype originated in a boy in the first two years of life with a congenital heart defect. The J gene is TRBJ2-3, the V gene TRBV7-9; 7 bases are shared with TRBD2. Sample: thymocytes. In DNA, the CDR3 is TGTGCCAGCAGCTTAGTCGCTAGCGGCCCCTCTAGCACAGATACGCAGTATTTT. It translates to CASSLVASGPSSTDTQYF.